This T cell receptor beta chain was identified in a study of response to subunit inactivated influenza vaccine. Of note for this clonotype: Its antigen is currently unknown.

Study-wide findings and caveats: Authors suggested each seasonal flu vaccination may recruit only limited numbers of new T cells.

TCRdb redid the calling of the RT-PCR reads with MiXCR, one entry per CDR3 protein. The table records some 600,000 distinct CDR3 sequences, around 15% of them present only once. The CDR3 sequence is 15 residues long. Trimming pared 1 base from V and 2 bases from J, leaving 12 bases between. The germline CDR1 and CDR2 sequences are LGHNA and YNFKEQ. The source material was PBMCs from blood, sampled 14 to 15 days before vaccination. The chain links TRBV4-2 to TRBJ2-7, with D possibly matching TRBD1 (6 bases). This receptor was identified in a man over 45 who received an inactivated influenza vaccine. The CDR3 DNA reads as TGTGCCAGCAGCCAAGTCCTGGACAGAACCTACGAGCAGTACTTC. It encodes CASSQVLDRTYEQYF.